These T cell receptor beta chains were read from a single sample in a study of blood T cell repertoires in COVID-19. Generated by immunoSEQ multiplex PCR, the TCRdb table keeps only in-frame clones and is missing some. The table lists a few hundred thousand clones, about 89% of them singletons. Sample: peripheral blood. These receptors were taken from a young man with acute or convalescent COVID-19. CDR3s include the opening cysteine and the closing phenylalanine or tryptophan. The D gene is left open where the match is weak. Expanded clones are given a class, and other clones once, few, many or no size at all.

>-|TRBD1|16|TRBJ2-5|TRBV3-1/TRBV3-2
CASSPTQGAMVETQHF
TGTGCCAGCAGCCCTACACAGGGGGCTATGGTGGAGACCCAGCACTTC
>-|-|14|TRBJ1-1|TRBV28
CASSLYNPTDEAFF
TGTGCCAGCAGTCTATATAATCCGACTGATGAAGCTTTCTTT
>-|-|17|TRBJ2-7|TRBV5-5
CASSLGALGRSSYEQYF
TGTGCCAGCAGCTTGGGGGCTTTGGGGCGAAGCTCCTACGAGCAGTACTTC
>-|-|14|TRBJ2-1|TRBV30
CAGNTYDRPNEQFF
TGTGCCGGAAACACCTATGACAGACCCAATGAGCAGTTCTTC
>-|TRBD1|14|TRBJ1-2|TRBV30
CAWSVRQGASGYTF
TGTGCCTGGAGTGTACGGCAGGGGGCGTCTGGCTACACCTTC
>-|TRBD1|13|TRBJ2-7|TRBV5-1
CASSQGARYAQYF
TGCGCCAGCAGCCAGGGGGCGCGGTACGCGCAGTACTTC
>-|-|12|TRBJ2-1|TRBV7-9
CASPVQYNEQFF
TGTGCCAGCCCCGTACAATACAATGAGCAGTTCTTC
>-|TRBD1|16|TRBJ1-6|TRBV13
CASSVRDRGGNSPLHF
TGTGCCAGCAGCGTACGGGACAGGGGGGGAAATTCACCCCTCCACTTT
>-|TRBD1|15|TRBJ2-7|TRBV18
CASSPKDRGTREQYF
TGTGCCAGCTCACCTAAGGACAGGGGTACCCGCGAGCAGTACTTC
>-|-|15|TRBJ2-1|TRBV27
CASGYRLAVANEQFF
TGTGCCAGCGGCTATCGGCTAGCTGTAGCGAATGAGCAGTTCTTC
>-|TRBD2|13|TRBJ2-7|TRBV7-8
CASSLAGGDEQYF
TGTGCCAGCAGCTTAGCGGGAGGGGACGAGCAGTACTTC
>-|TRBD1|14|TRBJ2-7|TRBV18
CASSPGTASYEQYF
TGTGCCAGCTCACCAGGGACAGCATCCTACGAGCAGTACTTC
>-|-|15|TRBJ1-5|TRBV7-8
CASSIQVTGNQPQHF
TGTGCCAGCAGCATCCAGGTAACCGGCAATCAGCCCCAGCATTTT
>-|TRBD1|16|TRBJ2-7|TRBV5-8
CASSNYRGLTTYEQYF
TGTGCCAGCAGCAACTACAGGGGGCTTACCACCTACGAGCAGTACTTC
>-|-|16|TRBJ1-5|TRBV30
CAWSRGRSYSNQPQHF
TGTGCCTGGAGTAGGGGCAGAAGCTATAGCAATCAGCCCCAGCATTTT
>-|-|17|TRBJ2-5|TRBV7-9
CASSLGLWGLARETQYF
TGTGCCAGCAGCTTGGGTTTATGGGGGCTTGCCAGGGAGACCCAGTACTTC
>-|TRBD2|16|TRBJ2-7|TRBV5-1
CASSSASTSRKYEQYF
TGCGCCAGCAGCTCCGCCTCGACTAGCAGGAAATACGAGCAGTACTTC
>-|TRBD1|15|TRBJ2-5|TRBV28
CASSFRTGGQETQYF
TGTGCCAGCAGTTTCCGGACAGGCGGCCAAGAGACCCAGTACTTC
>-|-|17|TRBJ2-2|TRBV9
CASSPRGGTGGSGELFF
TGTGCCAGCAGCCCGAGAGGGGGTACTGGGGGCTCTGGGGAGCTGTTTTTT
>-|TRBD2|15|TRBJ2-1|TRBV18
CASSPSGLPNNEQFF
TGTGCCAGCTCACCTTCGGGACTACCCAACAATGAGCAGTTCTTC
>-|-|16|TRBJ1-6|TRBV2
CASTDGFSSYNSPLHF
TGTGCCAGCACCGACGGGTTCAGCTCCTATAATTCACCCCTCCACTTT
>-|TRBD1|13|TRBJ1-6|TRBV28
CASSTQGASPLHF
TGTGCCAGCAGTACACAGGGGGCTTCACCCCTCCACTTT
>-|-|13|TRBJ1-2|TRBV11-2
CASSLGRGYGYTF
TGTGCCAGCAGCTTAGGGCGGGGGTATGGCTACACCTTC
>once|-|16|TRBJ1-2|TRBV5-1
CASSLGQSLTNYGYTF
TGCGCCAGCAGCTTAGGACAATCCCTTACTAACTATGGCTACACCTTC
>-|TRBD2|17|TRBJ2-1|TRBV28
CASSGLSGRLSYNEQFF
TGTGCCAGCAGTGGATTGAGCGGGAGGCTATCCTACAATGAGCAGTTCTTC
>few|-|11|TRBJ2-5|TRBV28
CASSLRETQYF
TGTGCCAGCAGTTTGAGGGAGACCCAGTACTTC
>-|TRBD1|15|TRBJ2-1|TRBV7-3
CASSTTPGQGGEQFF
TGTGCCAGCAGCACTACGCCGGGACAGGGGGGAGAGCAGTTCTTC
>-|-|16|TRBJ1-5|TRBV19
CASSLNPGRGNQPQHF
TGTGCCAGTAGCTTAAATCCAGGGAGGGGAAATCAGCCCCAGCATTTT
>-|-|14|TRBJ2-2|TRBV11-2
CASSLDLFTGELFF
TGTGCCAGCAGCTTAGATCTATTCACCGGGGAGCTGTTTTTT
>-|-|14|TRBJ2-7|TRBV27
CASSFSTGSYEQYF
TGTGCCAGCAGTTTTTCTACCGGCTCCTACGAGCAGTACTTC
>-|TRBD2|17|TRBJ2-2|TRBV9
CASSSSPPSGRTGELFF
TGTGCCAGCAGCTCTAGTCCCCCTAGCGGACGCACCGGGGAGCTGTTTTTT
>-|TRBD1|19|TRBJ1-3|TRBV18
CASSSLTGTPIGSGNTIYF
TGTGCCAGCTCATCTCTGACAGGGACCCCAATTGGATCTGGAAACACCATATATTTT
>-|TRBD2|15|TRBJ2-1|TRBV24-1
CATSTAGGLGNEQFF
TGTGCCACCAGTACAGCGGGGGGGCTGGGTAATGAGCAGTTCTTC
>-|-|12|TRBJ1-2|TRBV5-4
CASSLGENGYTF
TGTGCCAGCAGCTTGGGGGAGAATGGCTACACCTTC
>-|TRBD2|15|TRBJ2-1|TRBV11-2
CASSLVVAGGGAQFF
TGTGCCAGCAGCTTAGTGGTGGCGGGAGGGGGGGCGCAGTTCTTC
>once|-|15|TRBJ2-5|TRBV5-1
CASSSGGAGQETQYF
TGCGCCAGCAGCTCGGGGGGCGCGGGGCAAGAGACCCAGTACTTC
>-|TRBD1|15|TRBJ2-7|TRBV6-5
CASRAPGQGLYEQYF
TGTGCCAGCAGGGCCCCGGGACAGGGTTTATACGAGCAGTACTTC
>-|-|16|TRBJ1-3|TRBV30
CAWSSPAGTSGNTIYF
TGTGCCTGGAGCTCCCCCGCGGGGACCTCTGGAAACACCATATATTTT
>-|-|14|TRBJ2-7|TRBV7-9
CASSLVQGPYEQYF
TGTGCCAGCAGCTTAGTACAGGGACCCTACGAGCAGTACTTC
>once|-|17|TRBJ1-1|TRBV5-4
CASSSPVVGRSNTEAFF
TGTGCCAGCAGCTCCCCGGTGGTGGGGCGATCGAACACTGAAGCTTTCTTT
>-|TRBD1|15|TRBJ2-3|TRBV5-1
CASSQGDRATDTQYF
TGCGCCAGCAGCCAAGGAGACAGGGCCACAGATACGCAGTATTTT
>-|-|16|TRBJ2-5|TRBV18
CASSLNYGDKGETQYF
TGTGCCAGCTCACTAAATTACGGGGACAAGGGAGAGACCCAGTACTTC